Below, 9 T cell receptor beta chains from the same sample are listed, as sequenced in a study of shared clonotypes between healthy human individuals. Using immunoSEQ multiplex PCR, the repertoire was profiled, and TCRdb retains in-frame clones only, with some absent. The sample contains hundreds of thousands of clones, 55% to 75% of which appear only once. Sequencing input: memory CD4+ T cells sorted from blood. Subset indicated: CD45RA-negative fraction. Receptor source: a woman between 25 and 40 years old in good health.

The V gene is TRBV28, the J gene TRBJ2-1; D is perhaps TRBD2 (6 bases). This CDR3 comprises 17 residues. Germline CDR1 reads MDHEN; CDR2 reads SYDVKM. Trimming left V 5 bases short and J 7 bases short, with 24 bases between. Written as DNA, the CDR3 is TGTGCCAGCAGTCCCCGGGGACTCGTACAGGTCGGGAATGAGCAGTTCTTC. Translated: CASSPRGLVQVGNEQFF.

The chain has TRBV5-6 and TRBJ2-1; D ambiguous. The CDR3 is 13 amino acids. Germline V gene data show CDR1 as SGHDT and CDR2 as YYEEEE. Trimming stripped 2 bases from V and 3 bases from J, with 6 bases between. As DNA, the CDR3 is TGTGCCAGCAGCTTCTATAACTACAATGAGCAGTTCTTC. The encoded protein is CASSFYNYNEQFF.

This clone was seen a few times. This chain connects TRBV10-3 to TRBJ2-3, with no clear D. CDR3 length: 15 residues. Germline lookup yields CDR1 ENHRY and CDR2 SYGVKD. Trimming pared 0 bases from V and 2 bases from J, leaving 9 bases between. CDR3 in DNA: TGTGCCATCAGTGAGTCTGGCGCGGCCACAGATACGCAGTATTTT. This codes for CAISESGAATDTQYF.

V gene TRBV6-1 combines with J gene TRBJ1-1; the D is unclear. The CDR3 sequence is 13 residues long. Trimming removed 4 bases at V and 5 bases at J, with 11 bases between. The germline gives CDR1 MNHNS, CDR2 SASEGT. The CDR3 bases are TGTGCCAGCAGTGCCCACAGCCTAACTGAAGCTTTCTTT. Residues: CASSAHSLTEAFF.

This chain links TRBV4-1 with TRBJ1-2; D possibly corresponds to TRBD1 (5 bases). The CDR3 has 17 amino acids. Germline V gene sequence: CDR1 MGHRA, CDR2 YSYEKL. Trimming removed 4 bases at V and 7 bases at J, with 25 bases between. This chain's CDR3 is CASSRAGGKILQGGYTF. The CDR3 DNA follows: TGCGCCAGCAGCCGAGCCGGGGGAAAGATCCTCCAGGGTGGCTACACCTTC.

This clone was seen a few times. The CDR3, as DNA: TGCGCCAGCAGCCTTGGCGGGAGGTCACCCCGAGAGACCCAGTACTTC. Its protein product is CASSLGGRSPRETQYF. The chain combines TRBV4-1 with TRBJ2-5; 8 nucleotides match TRBD2. The V and J ends lost 4 bases and 4 bases, in that order; junction bases with no gene match: 11. From germline, CDR1 is MGHRA and CDR2 YSYEKL. This CDR3 is built from 16 residues.

This clone was counted between two and nine times. The genes are TRBV4-1 and TRBJ1-3; D remains ambiguous. V dropped 0 bases and J dropped 1 base, with 4 bases sitting between them. The CDR3 is made up of 14 amino acids. Germline-derived CDR1 and CDR2 are MGHRA and YSYEKL. DNA of the CDR3: TGCGCCAGCAGCCAAGAGCAATCTGGAAACACCATATATTTT. Protein sequence: CASSQEQSGNTIYF.

V usage is TRBV18 and J usage is TRBJ1-2; D not resolved. The CDR3 is made up of 18 amino acids. The V gene lost 1 base and the J gene lost 0 bases, with 18 bases spanning the gap. In germline, CDR1 is KGHSH, CDR2 LQKENI. CDR3 bases: TGTGCCAGCTCACCACTCGCCGAACGGGGTAATGCTAACTATGGCTACACCTTC. Translating it yields CASSPLAERGNANYGYTF.

The chain employs TRBV5-1 and TRBJ2-3; 12 positions agree with TRBD2. This CDR3 spans 16 amino acids. Germline values: CDR1 SGHRS, CDR2 YFSETQ. After removal of 4 bases from V and 0 bases from J, the junction contained 3 bases not matched to a gene. CDR3 sequence reads: CASSVGLAGSTDTQYF. The CDR3 DNA sequence: TGCGCCAGCAGCGTCGGACTAGCGGGGAGCACAGATACGCAGTATTTT.